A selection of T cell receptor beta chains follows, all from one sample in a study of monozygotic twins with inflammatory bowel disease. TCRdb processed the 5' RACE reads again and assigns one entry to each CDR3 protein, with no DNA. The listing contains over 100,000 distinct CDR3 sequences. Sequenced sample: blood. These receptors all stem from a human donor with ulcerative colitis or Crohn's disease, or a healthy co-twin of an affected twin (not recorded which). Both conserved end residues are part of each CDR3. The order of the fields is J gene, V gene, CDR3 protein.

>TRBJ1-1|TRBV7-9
CASSPFGGVTEAFF
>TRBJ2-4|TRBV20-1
CSAPGFETLAKNIQYF
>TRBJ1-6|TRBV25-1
CASIEVGRTYNSPLHF
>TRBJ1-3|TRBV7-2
CASSFTGNSGNTIYF
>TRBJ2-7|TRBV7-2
CASSPGGTSRLYEQYF
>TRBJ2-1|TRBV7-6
CASSLALRTSGRASYNEQFF
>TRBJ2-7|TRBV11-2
CASTRMDSLDEQYF
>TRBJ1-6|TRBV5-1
CASSLGQEYNSPLHF
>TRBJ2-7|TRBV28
CASSFEDPNEQYF
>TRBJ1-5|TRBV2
CASSWDRNNQPQHF
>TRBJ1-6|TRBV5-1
CASSADPEGNSPLHF
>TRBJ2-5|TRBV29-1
CSVDRQPTQYF
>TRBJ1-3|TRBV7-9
CASSLSSANTIYF
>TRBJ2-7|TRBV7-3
CASSSTGVGNEQYF
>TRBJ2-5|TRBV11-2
CASSLGPGPEETQYF
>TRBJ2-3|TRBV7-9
CASSLATSGIGDTQYF
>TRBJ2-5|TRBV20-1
CSGTNPQAGVQETQYF